This TCR beta chain derives from a study of shared clonotypes between healthy human individuals (dated by TCRdb to 2020 to 2021). Regarding the research as a whole: A couple of women and a few men aged 18 to 49 years were included in the cohort. To estimate repertoire size and how much clonotypes are shared between individuals, the study performed deep sequencing of blood TCR repertoires from roughly five healthy adults. To increase sequencing depth and limit assay-specific biases, different laboratories used diverse techniques to prepare libraries and sequence TCR repertoires. For each donor, CD4 naive and CD4 memory were each given three plates, CD8 naive was given two plates, and CD8 memory was given one plate. Between about 0.85 and 9.5 billion PBMCs per donor were obtained by leukapheresis.

General conclusions and limits of the study: Based on pairwise subsampling, the degree of clonotype sharing among donors was expected to be affected by sequencing depth. Sampling was restricted to blood, and TCR repertoires in tissues likely differ from the TCR repertoires found in blood. Higher generation probabilities were observed for clonotypes shared by all four sorted-subset donors than for non-shared clonotypes. Naive subsets generally had larger estimated clonotype richness than memory subsets. Even with the large sequencing depth, rarefaction of the sorted-subset datasets indicated that sequencing was incomplete. Across a handful of donors, around 5.4% of naive CD4, roughly 3.3% of naive CD8, under 2.5% of memory CD4, and 0.4% of memory CD8 clonotypes were shared. The small number of donors limited the genetic and exposure-history diversity represented.

Taken from cysteine to phenylalanine, the CDR3 has 15 residues. The entry retains the CDR3 DNA only, 45 bases that are in frame from base 1. CDR1 and CDR2 are read off the germline V gene as SGHRS and YFSETQ. Trimming at the junction amounts to 0 bases on V and 4 bases on J, and the germline ends lie 12 bases apart. Using the deep immunoSEQ assay, TCR CDR3 regions were amplified from genomic DNA by multiplex PCR. Extracted genomic DNA from each cell subset was distributed evenly across all wells of several immunoSEQ 96-well plates, and each plate was treated as a replicate. Each replicate PCR for sorted subsets received roughly 200 ng genomic DNA, equal to roughly 30,000 T cell genomes. The purified libraries were quantified using a Qubit 3.0 fluorometer, sized with a Bioanalyzer 2100, and then quantified again using the KAPA Library Quantification kit. Each immunoSEQ 96-well plate was sequenced on its own single-read 150-cycle Illumina NextSeq 550 flow cell. As for the original processing: The immunoSEQ output contained only junctional sequences without quality scores, so filtering could not match that applied to full-length reads. Sequences were annotated with PyIR, a Python wrapper for IgBLAST v1.9, using IMGT germline references to assign V/J genes and CDR3. Reads were filtered out if the reads had weak V/J assignments (E-value above 1e-6), no CDR3, stop codons, out-of-frame junctions, or ambiguous translated residues. V3J clonotypes were defined as sequences sharing an identical inferred V gene, J gene, and CDR3 amino acid sequence. To compute the percentage overlap between repertoires, the number of shared unique clonotypes was divided by the size of the smaller repertoire. Three approaches were used to assess repertoire richness: RTK rarefaction, the Chao1 estimator, and Recon v2.1 estimates of unobserved clonotypes. For all TCRbeta clonotypes obtained by the gDNA method from a few donors, generation probabilities were computed with OLGA. TCRdb obtained this table from immuneACCESS and retained in-frame rearrangements with V and J assigned. These tables miss some clones; where compared with another copy, unresolved V genes account for less than half of the shortfall, and the remainder is unexplained. V, J and clone size are those of that table, while D and trimming were read from the DNA. This sample gives over a million clones in total; around 97% of them show up just once. About 1% of the sample rests with the top ten.

This clone was counted a single time. Its cognate antigen has yet to be identified. Base qualities are missing; no much larger clone stands one base away. The donors were healthy, HIV-negative adults with no recently reported acute infections or vaccinations. Only Caucasian adults living in Nashville, Tennessee, USA were represented among the donors. CD4+ T cells were enriched by magnetic negative selection, after which naive cells were positively selected on CD45RA and the negative fraction was taken as the memory subset. Blood was obtained by leukapheresis, after which PBMCs were separated by Ficoll-Histopaque density gradient centrifugation and cryopreserved in liquid nitrogen vapor phase. Purity and quantity of every magnetically sorted T cell population were checked by analytical flow cytometry. From each sorted fraction, genomic DNA was isolated and quantified by UV absorbance on a Nanodrop 2000c.

This clonotype was sampled from a young man in good health. The chain couples TRBV5-1 to TRBJ2-3; the D call is possibly TRBD1 or TRBD2, each sharing 6 bases. Sequencing was performed on naive CD4+ T cells sorted from blood. This specimen's cell subset or site label, interpreted: CD45RA+ positively selected. The DNA sequence is TGCGCCAGCAGCTTGGTTCGGGGGCGTGCAGATACGCAGTATTTT. This sequence encodes CASSLVRGRADTQYF. Reference TRBV5-1 and TRBJ2-3 genes cover what lies past the CDR3, so the full variable domain is KAGVTQTPRYLIKTRGQQVTLSCSPISGHRSVSWYQQTPGQGLQFLFEYFSETQRNKGNFPGRFSGRQFSNSRSEMNVSTLELGDSALYLCASSLVRGRADTQYFGPGTRLTVL.